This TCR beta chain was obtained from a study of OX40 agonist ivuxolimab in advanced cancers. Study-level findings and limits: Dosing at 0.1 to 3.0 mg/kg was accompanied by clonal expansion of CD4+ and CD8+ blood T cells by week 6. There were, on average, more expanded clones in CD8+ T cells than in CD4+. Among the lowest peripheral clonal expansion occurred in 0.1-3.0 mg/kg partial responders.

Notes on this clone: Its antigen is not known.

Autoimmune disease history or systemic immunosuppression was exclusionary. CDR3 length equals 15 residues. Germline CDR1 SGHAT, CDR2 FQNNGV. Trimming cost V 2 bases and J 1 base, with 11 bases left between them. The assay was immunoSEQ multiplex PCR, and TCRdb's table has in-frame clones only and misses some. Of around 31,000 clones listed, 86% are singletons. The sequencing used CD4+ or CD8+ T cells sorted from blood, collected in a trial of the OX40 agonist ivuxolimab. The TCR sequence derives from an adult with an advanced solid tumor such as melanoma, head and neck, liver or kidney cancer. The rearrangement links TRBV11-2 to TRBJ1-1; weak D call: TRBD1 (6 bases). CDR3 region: CASSLQGLANTEAFF. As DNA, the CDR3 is TGTGCCAGCAGCTTACAGGGGCTAGCGAACACTGAAGCTTTCTTT. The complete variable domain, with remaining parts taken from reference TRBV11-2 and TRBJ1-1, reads EAGVAQSPRYKIIEKRQSVAFWCNPISGHATLYWYQQILGQGPKLLIQFQNNGVVDDSQLPKDRFSAERLKGVDSTLKIQPAKLEDSAVYLCASSLQGLANTEAFFGQGTRLTVV.